These T cell receptor beta chains were read from a single sample in a study of T cell repertoires in cytomegalovirus infection. Via MiXCR, TCRdb re-called the reads, giving one row per CDR3 protein. The sample lists about half a million distinct CDR3 sequences, around 30% occurring once. Antigens of these TCRs are unknown. Sample: cultured PBMCs, taken from culture after CMV antigen stimulation. These receptors were collected from a human donor in good health (CMV status not recorded). Some clones in this sample may be carry-over from other donors' samples. The CDR3 runs from the conserved cysteine through the conserved F or W. The order of the fields is V gene, clone size, J gene, D gene, CDR3 DNA, CDR3 protein. A D gene is named only where the DNA matches it firmly. Size is omitted from some rows. Given values are once, few, many or a class for expanded clones.

>TRBV7-2|.|TRBJ1-5|.
TGTGCCAGCAGCCCTTCCTCGTCGAGCAATCAGCCCCAGCATTTT
CASSPSSSSNQPQHF
>TRBV11-1|.|TRBJ1-1|TRBD1
TGTGCCAGCAGCTCGGGACAGAACTCTGAAGCTTTCTTT
CASSSGQNSEAFF
>TRBV7-2|many|TRBJ1-4|.
TGTGCCAGCAGCACGGAGAGGTCCGGGCGAGAAAAACTGTTTTTT
CASSTERSGREKLFF
>TRBV7-2|few|TRBJ2-3|.
TGTGCCAGCAGCTTCTCATGGGAACGGGGAGGAGAGTATTTT
CASSFSWERGGEYF
>TRBV7-9|.|TRBJ2-4|.
TGTGCCAGCAGCCACAGACAGGCCCCGCTAGCCAAAAACATTCAGTACTTC
CASSHRQAPLAKNIQYF
>TRBV19|once|TRBJ2-1|TRBD1
TGTGCCAGTACAGACAGGGGGTTGAATGAGCAGTTCTTC
CASTDRGLNEQFF
>TRBV18|few|TRBJ2-1|TRBD2
TGTGCCAGCTCACCACCTGGGACTAGGGGATCCAATGAGCAGTTCTTC
CASSPPGTRGSNEQFF
>TRBV7-9|.|TRBJ2-5|TRBD2
TGTGCCAGCAGCTTAGCACACCTAGGACTAGCGCAAGAGACCCAGTACTTC
CASSLAHLGLAQETQYF
>TRBV12-5|.|TRBJ1-1|.
TGTGCTAGTGGTTTGGGGGGAACGGACGGAGAATCTGAAGCTTTCTTT
CASGLGGTDGESEAFF
>TRBV19|.|TRBJ1-2|.
TGTGCCAGTAGTTTATCAGGAGTTAGGATTTATGGCTACACCTTC
CASSLSGVRIYGYTF
>TRBV24-1|few|TRBJ2-1|TRBD1
TGTGCCACCAGTGATCCGCAGGGGGTATCCTACAATGAGCAGTTCTTC
CATSDPQGVSYNEQFF
>TRBV6-2/TRBV6-3|few|TRBJ1-1|.
TGTGCCAGCAGCGAACCAGGGCGCACTGAAGCTTTCTTT
CASSEPGRTEAFF
>TRBV19|.|TRBJ2-5|.
TGTGCCAGTAGCCGGGACCTCCGGGTCCAAGAGACCCAGTACTTC
CASSRDLRVQETQYF
>TRBV5-6|.|TRBJ1-6|TRBD1
TGTGCCAGCAGTATAGGGGACAGGGATTCACCCCTCCACTTT
CASSIGDRDSPLHF
>TRBV7-6|many|TRBJ2-3|.
TGTGCCAGCAGCCCTATTGATAATACGCAGTATTTT
CASSPIDNTQYF
>TRBV11-2|.|TRBJ2-3|.
TGTGCCAGCAGCTTAGAGCCAACAAGCACAGATACGCAGTATTTT
CASSLEPTSTDTQYF
>TRBV7-2|few|TRBJ1-5|.
TGTGCCAGCAGCCATGGGGTCGCCCAGCCCCAGCATTTT
CASSHGVAQPQHF
>TRBV6-1|many|TRBJ1-5|TRBD1
TGTGCCAGCAGTGTTATTTTACAGGGGGCCCAGCATTTT
CASSVILQGAQHF
>TRBV4-1|.|TRBJ2-5|TRBD1
TGCGCCAGCAGCCAGACCGGGACAGGGGTTGAGACCCAGTACTTC
CASSQTGTGVETQYF
>TRBV9|.|TRBJ2-3|.
TGTGCCAGCAGCGTAGCCCCCAGGGGAGGTGTGGATACGCAGTATTTT
CASSVAPRGGVDTQYF
>TRBV19|few|TRBJ1-2|.
TGTGCCAGTAGCCTTACAGGGCCGGGAGGCTACACCTTC
CASSLTGPGGYTF
>TRBV11-2|few|TRBJ1-2|.
TGTGCCAGCAATCCCCTACAGGGATGGGATGGCTACACCTTC
CASNPLQGWDGYTF
>TRBV7-2|many|TRBJ2-5|TRBD2
TGTGCCAGCAGCTTAGCTGCGGGGGGCAGCGAGACCCAGTACTTC
CASSLAAGGSETQYF
>TRBV6-2/TRBV6-3|few|TRBJ2-1|.
TGTGCCAGCAGTTCCTTAGGATACAATGAGCAGTTCTTC
CASSSLGYNEQFF